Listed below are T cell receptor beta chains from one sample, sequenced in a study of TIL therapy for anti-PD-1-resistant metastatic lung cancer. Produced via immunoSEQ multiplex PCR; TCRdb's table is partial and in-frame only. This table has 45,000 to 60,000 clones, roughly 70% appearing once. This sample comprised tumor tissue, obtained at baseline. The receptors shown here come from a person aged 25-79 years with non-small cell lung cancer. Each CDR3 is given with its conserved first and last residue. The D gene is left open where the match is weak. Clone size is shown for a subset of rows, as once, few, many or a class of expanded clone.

DNA: TGTGCCAGCAGCCTGCTTTTGACCGGGGAGCTGTTTTTT
CDR3: CASSLLLTGELFF
V: TRBV7-2
D: -
size: -
J: TRBJ2-2

DNA: TGTGCCAGCAGCGTAGCTACCCAGCAGCGGGTGACCAATGAGCAGTTCTTC
CDR3: CASSVATQQRVTNEQFF
V: TRBV9
D: -
size: -
J: TRBJ2-1

DNA: TGTGCCAGTAGTATAGGGACCGGGACAGGGGCCCACGAGCAGTACTTC
CDR3: CASSIGTGTGAHEQYF
V: TRBV19
D: TRBD1
size: -
J: TRBJ2-7

DNA: TGTGCCAGCAGCGAGGGGTCACCTGGCACAGATACGCAGTATTTT
CDR3: CASSEGSPGTDTQYF
V: TRBV11-3
D: -
size: -
J: TRBJ2-3

DNA: TGTGCCAGTAGCCCAACCCGGTCTGAAGCTTTCTTT
CDR3: CASSPTRSEAFF
V: TRBV19
D: -
size: -
J: TRBJ1-1

DNA: TGTGCCAGCAGTCCGCTACGGGGCGTAGACGAGCAGTACTTC
CDR3: CASSPLRGVDEQYF
V: TRBV27
D: -
size: -
J: TRBJ2-7

DNA: TGTGCCAGCAGTTTAGGTGGAGAGCAGTACTTC
CDR3: CASSLGGEQYF
V: TRBV28
D: -
size: -
J: TRBJ2-7

DNA: TGTGCCAGCAGTAAACCGAACACTGAAGCTTTCTTT
CDR3: CASSKPNTEAFF
V: TRBV25-1
D: -
size: -
J: TRBJ1-1

DNA: TGTGCCAGCAGCCGCCGGACAGCCGGCTACACCTTC
CDR3: CASSRRTAGYTF
V: TRBV5-6
D: -
size: -
J: TRBJ1-2

DNA: TGCGCCAGCAGCTCACGGGACAGCTTGAACACTGAAGCTTTCTTT
CDR3: CASSSRDSLNTEAFF
V: TRBV5-1
D: TRBD1
size: -
J: TRBJ1-1

DNA: TGTGCCAGTAGTGAGAGCCGCAATCAGCCCCAGCATTTT
CDR3: CASSESRNQPQHF
V: TRBV19
D: -
size: -
J: TRBJ1-5

DNA: TGTGCCAGCAGGCCGGGACTCAACACCGGGGAGCTGTTTTTT
CDR3: CASRPGLNTGELFF
V: TRBV6-4
D: -
size: -
J: TRBJ2-2

DNA: TGTGCCAGCAGCAAAGCCTTATGCTACGAGCAGTACTTC
CDR3: CASSKALCYEQYF
V: TRBV21-1
D: -
size: -
J: TRBJ2-7

DNA: TGCGCCAGCAGGGGGACTAGCGGATCAAGCCCCGGGGAGCTGTTTTTT
CDR3: CASRGTSGSSPGELFF
V: TRBV5-1
D: TRBD2
size: -
J: TRBJ2-2

DNA: TGTGCCAGCAGTCTCTCGCCCGGCCTTAATGAAAAACTGTTTTTT
CDR3: CASSLSPGLNEKLFF
V: TRBV28
D: -
size: -
J: TRBJ1-4

DNA: TGTGCCATCAGTGACTTCGGACAGGGAACCAGCGAAAAACTGTTTTTT
CDR3: CAISDFGQGTSEKLFF
V: TRBV10-3
D: TRBD1
size: -
J: TRBJ1-4

DNA: TGTGCCAGCAGCTTATTAGCGGGGTCGAACACTGAAGCTTTCTTT
CDR3: CASSLLAGSNTEAFF
V: TRBV11-2
D: -
size: -
J: TRBJ1-1

DNA: TGTGCCAGCGCCCTCAACGGGGGGATGGATGAGCAGTTCTTC
CDR3: CASALNGGMDEQFF
V: TRBV7-3
D: TRBD2
size: few
J: TRBJ2-1

DNA: TGTGCCTGGACTCGGGAGTACCAAGAGACCCAGTACTTC
CDR3: CAWTREYQETQYF
V: TRBV30
D: -
size: few
J: TRBJ2-5

DNA: TGTGCCAGCAGCTTAGACAGTAGCAATCAGCCCCAGCATTTT
CDR3: CASSLDSSNQPQHF
V: TRBV7-2
D: -
size: -
J: TRBJ1-5

DNA: TGTGCCAGCAGCCCTCTCCGAGGGGCTTATGGTGAAGCTTTCTTT
CDR3: CASSPLRGAYGEAFF
V: TRBV11-2
D: -
size: -
J: TRBJ1-1

DNA: TGTGCCAGCAGTTACTTGACTAGCGGGGTTCAAGAGACCCAGTACTTC
CDR3: CASSYLTSGVQETQYF
V: TRBV6-5
D: TRBD2
size: -
J: TRBJ2-5

DNA: TGTGCCAGCAGCACCCAAACCGGGACGTTAAACTATGGCTACACCTTC
CDR3: CASSTQTGTLNYGYTF
V: TRBV9
D: -
size: -
J: TRBJ1-2

DNA: TGTGCCAGCAGCGAGAGGCCTAGCGGGAGTTTAAAACCCTACGAGCAGTACTTC
CDR3: CASSERPSGSLKPYEQYF
V: TRBV9
D: TRBD2
size: few
J: TRBJ2-7

DNA: TGCGCCAGCAGCCAAGAGGTAACTAGTCGCCTCGAGCAGTACTTC
CDR3: CASSQEVTSRLEQYF
V: TRBV4-3
D: -
size: -
J: TRBJ2-7

DNA: TGTGCCAGCAGCTTAGATCCCCTTAGCTCCTACAATGAGCAGTTCTTC
CDR3: CASSLDPLSSYNEQFF
V: TRBV11-2
D: -
size: -
J: TRBJ2-1

DNA: TGTGCCAGCAGCTTAGGGGCCTCTGGAAACACCATATATTTT
CDR3: CASSLGASGNTIYF
V: TRBV11-2
D: -
size: -
J: TRBJ1-3

DNA: TGTGCTAGTGGTGATATCCAGGGTGGAGAGCAGTACTTC
CDR3: CASGDIQGGEQYF
V: TRBV12-5
D: -
size: once
J: TRBJ2-7